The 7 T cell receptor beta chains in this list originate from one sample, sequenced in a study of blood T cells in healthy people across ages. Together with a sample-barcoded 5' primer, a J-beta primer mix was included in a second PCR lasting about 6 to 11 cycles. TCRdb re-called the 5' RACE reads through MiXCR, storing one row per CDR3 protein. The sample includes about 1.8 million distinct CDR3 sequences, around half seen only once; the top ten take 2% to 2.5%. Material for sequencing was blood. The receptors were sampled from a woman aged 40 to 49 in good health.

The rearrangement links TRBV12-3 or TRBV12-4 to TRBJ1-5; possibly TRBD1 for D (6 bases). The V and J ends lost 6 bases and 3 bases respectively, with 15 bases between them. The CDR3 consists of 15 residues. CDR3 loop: CASRPFDRPNQPQHF. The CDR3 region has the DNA TGTGCCAGCAGACCTTTCGACAGGCCCAATCAGCCCCAGCATTTT.

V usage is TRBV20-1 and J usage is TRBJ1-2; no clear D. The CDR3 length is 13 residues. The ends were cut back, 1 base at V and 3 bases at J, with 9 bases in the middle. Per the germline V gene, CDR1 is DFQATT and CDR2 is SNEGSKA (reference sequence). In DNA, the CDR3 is TGCAGTGCTAGAGCGGCCGGATACTATGGCTACACCTTC. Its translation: CSARAAGYYGYTF.

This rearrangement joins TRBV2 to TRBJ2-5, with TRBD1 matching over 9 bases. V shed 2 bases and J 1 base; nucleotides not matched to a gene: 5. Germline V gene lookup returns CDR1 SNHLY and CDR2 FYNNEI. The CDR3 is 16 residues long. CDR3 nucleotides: TGTGCCAGCAGTGAAATCAGGGACAGGGTCCAAGAGACCCAGTACTTC. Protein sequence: CASSEIRDRVQETQYF.

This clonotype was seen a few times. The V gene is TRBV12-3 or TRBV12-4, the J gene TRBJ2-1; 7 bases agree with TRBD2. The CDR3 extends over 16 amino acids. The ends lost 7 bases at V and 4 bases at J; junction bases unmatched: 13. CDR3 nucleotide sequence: TGTGCCAGCACTTTCTTCGGAGCGGGGCTTTACAATGAGCAGTTCTTC. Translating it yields CASTFFGAGLYNEQFF.

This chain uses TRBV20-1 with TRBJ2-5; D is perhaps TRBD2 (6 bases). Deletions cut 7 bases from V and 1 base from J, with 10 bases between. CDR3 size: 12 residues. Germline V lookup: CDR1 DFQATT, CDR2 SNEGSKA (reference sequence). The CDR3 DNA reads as TGCAGTGGGAGGGGCAGCCAAGAGACCCAGTACTTC. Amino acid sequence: CSGRGSQETQYF.

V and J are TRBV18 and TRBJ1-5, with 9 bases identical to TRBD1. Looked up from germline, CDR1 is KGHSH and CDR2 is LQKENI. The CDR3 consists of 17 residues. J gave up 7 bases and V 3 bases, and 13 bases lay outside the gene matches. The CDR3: CASSPRTGGPEGQPQHF. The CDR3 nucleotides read TGTGCCAGCTCACCGCGTACAGGGGGCCCTGAGGGGCAGCCCCAGCATTTT.

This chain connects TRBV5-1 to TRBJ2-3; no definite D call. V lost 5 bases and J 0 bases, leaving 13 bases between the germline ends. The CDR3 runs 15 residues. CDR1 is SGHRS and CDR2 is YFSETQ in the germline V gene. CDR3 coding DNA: TGCGCCAGCAGAGTTCGGCAGTCTAGCACAGATACGCAGTATTTT. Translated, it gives CASRVRQSSTDTQYF. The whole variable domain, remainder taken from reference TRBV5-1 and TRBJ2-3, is KAGVTQTPRYLIKTRGQQVTLSCSPISGHRSVSWYQQTPGQGLQFLFEYFSETQRNKGNFPGRFSGRQFSNSRSEMNVSTLELGDSALYLCASRVRQSSTDTQYFGPGTRLTVL.